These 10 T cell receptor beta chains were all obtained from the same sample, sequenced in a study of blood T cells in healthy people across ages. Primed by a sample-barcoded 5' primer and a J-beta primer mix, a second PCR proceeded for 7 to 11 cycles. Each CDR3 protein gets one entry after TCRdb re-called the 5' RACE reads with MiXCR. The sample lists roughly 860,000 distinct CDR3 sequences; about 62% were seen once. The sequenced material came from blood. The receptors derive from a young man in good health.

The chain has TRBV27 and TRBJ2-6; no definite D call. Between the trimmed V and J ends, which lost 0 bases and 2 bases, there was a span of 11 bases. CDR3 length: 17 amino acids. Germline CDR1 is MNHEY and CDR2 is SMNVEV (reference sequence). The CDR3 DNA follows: TGTGCCAGCAGTTTATCGAGATCTGGGGCTGGGGCCAACGTCCTGACTTTC. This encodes CASSLSRSGAGANVLTF.

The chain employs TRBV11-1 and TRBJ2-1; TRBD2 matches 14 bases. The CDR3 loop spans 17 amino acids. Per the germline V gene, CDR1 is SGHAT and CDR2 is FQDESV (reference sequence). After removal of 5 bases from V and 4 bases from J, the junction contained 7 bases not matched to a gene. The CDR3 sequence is CASSERTSGGLYNEQFF. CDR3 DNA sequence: TGTGCCAGCAGCGAACGGACTAGCGGGGGGCTGTACAATGAGCAGTTCTTC. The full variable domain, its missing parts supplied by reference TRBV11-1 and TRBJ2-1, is EAEVAQSPRYKITEKSQAVAFWCDPISGHATLYWYRQILGQGPELLVQFQDESVVDDSQLPKDRFSAERLKGVDSTLKIQPAELGDSAMYLCASSERTSGGLYNEQFFGPGTRLTVL.

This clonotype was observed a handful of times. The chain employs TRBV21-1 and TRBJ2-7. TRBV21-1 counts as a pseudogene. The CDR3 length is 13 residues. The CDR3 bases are TGTGCCAGCAGCAATCTGAGATCCTACGAGCAGTACTTC. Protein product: CASSNLRSYEQYF.

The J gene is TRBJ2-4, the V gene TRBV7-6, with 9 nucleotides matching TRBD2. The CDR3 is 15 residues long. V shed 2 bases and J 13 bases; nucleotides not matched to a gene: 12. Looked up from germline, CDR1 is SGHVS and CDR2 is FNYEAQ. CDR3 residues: CASSLSAGGPREQYF. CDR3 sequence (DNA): TGTGCCAGCAGCTTATCCGCGGGGGGGCCGCGGGAGCAGTACTTC.

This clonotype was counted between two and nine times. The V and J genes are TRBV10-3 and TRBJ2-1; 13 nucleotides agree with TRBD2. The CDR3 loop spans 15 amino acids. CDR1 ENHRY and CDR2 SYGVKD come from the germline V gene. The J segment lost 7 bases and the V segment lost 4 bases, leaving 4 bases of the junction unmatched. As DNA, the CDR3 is TGTGCCATCAGTGGGACTAGCGGGGGAAGAAATGAGCAGTTCTTC. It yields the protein CAISGTSGGRNEQFF.

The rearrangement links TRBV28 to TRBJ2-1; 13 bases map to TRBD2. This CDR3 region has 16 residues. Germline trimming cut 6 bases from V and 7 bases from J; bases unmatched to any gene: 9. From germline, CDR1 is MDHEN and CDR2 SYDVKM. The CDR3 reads CASSRLAGGPRNEQFF. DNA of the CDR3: TGTGCCAGCAGCCGACTAGCGGGGGGCCCCCGGAATGAGCAGTTCTTC.

CDR3: CATSGRTENYNEQFF. The CDR3 DNA sequence: TGTGCCACCAGCGGACGGACGGAGAACTACAATGAGCAGTTCTTC. The chain uses TRBV15 and TRBJ2-1; no definite D call. CDR3 length: 15 residues. Germline CDR1 is LNHNV and CDR2 is YYDKDF (reference sequence). Trimming pared 5 bases from V and 3 bases from J, leaving 14 bases between.

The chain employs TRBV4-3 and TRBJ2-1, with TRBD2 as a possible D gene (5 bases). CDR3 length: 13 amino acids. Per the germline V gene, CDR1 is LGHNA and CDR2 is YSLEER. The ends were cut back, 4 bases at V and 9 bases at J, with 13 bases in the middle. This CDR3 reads CASSPRGKGEQFF. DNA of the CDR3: TGCGCCAGCAGCCCTCGGGGAAAGGGTGAGCAGTTCTTC.

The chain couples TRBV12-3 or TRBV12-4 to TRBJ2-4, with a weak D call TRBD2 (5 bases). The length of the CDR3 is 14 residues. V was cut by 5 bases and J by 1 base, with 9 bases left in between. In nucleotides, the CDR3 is TGTGCCAGCAGTGCTACTAGTGCCAAAAACATTCAGTACTTC. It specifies CASSATSAKNIQYF.

CDR3 nucleotides: TGTGCCAGCAGCCAAGAAGGGCAGTACTCCTACAATGAGCAGTTCTTC. Encoded protein: CASSQEGQYSYNEQFF. J is TRBJ2-1 and V is TRBV4-2; unclear D gene. Per the germline V gene, CDR1 is LGHNA and CDR2 is YNFKEQ. The CDR3 is made up of 16 amino acids. V lost 0 bases and J 0 bases, leaving 9 bases between the germline ends.